This is a list of T cell receptor beta chains from one sample in a study of CD8 T cells in ankylosing spondylitis. TCRdb redid the calling of the 5' RACE reads with MiXCR, one entry per CDR3 protein. The sample lists tens of thousands of distinct CDR3 sequences, 6.2% seen once, with roughly 5% in the top ten. Material for sequencing was synovial fluid, either unsorted or a sorted T cell fraction (not recorded which). Receptors were obtained from a male donor with ankylosing spondylitis. Each CDR3 is given with its conserved first and last residue. A D gene is named only where the DNA matches it firmly. For some rows the clone size is stated as once, few or many, or as a class when expanded; others skip it.

j_call d_call v_call clone_size cdr3_nt cdr3_aa
TRBJ2-7 - TRBV12-3/TRBV12-4 few TGTGCCAGCAGTTTATTTACACTAGGGGGGCGAGTCTACGAGCAGTACTTC CASSLFTLGGRVYEQYF
TRBJ1-1 - TRBV28 - TGTGCCAGCAGAACGGACTTAGAAGCTTTCTTT CASRTDLEAFF
TRBJ2-1 - TRBV27 - TGTGCCAGCAGGAGGATCGCGGCTAGCGCCTACAATGAGCAGTTCTTC CASRRIAASAYNEQFF
TRBJ2-7 TRBD2 TRBV7-2 medium-sized TGTGCCAGCAGCTTAGGGGGGGGGGGAACCTACGAGCAGTACTTC CASSLGGGGTYEQYF
TRBJ2-3 - TRBV4-2 many TGTGCCAGCAGCCAAGGCGGAGGGCGGGACCTCACAGATACGCAGTATTTT CASSQGGGRDLTDTQYF
TRBJ2-7 - TRBV6-1 - TGTGCCAGCAGAAGGGGACGGCCGGCCAACGAGCAGTACTTC CASRRGRPANEQYF
TRBJ1-2 - TRBV20-1 many TGCAGTGCGCTAACAGGAGTAGCTAACTATGGCTACACCTTC CSALTGVANYGYTF
TRBJ2-7 - TRBV7-2 many TGTGCCAGCAGCTCCCGGGACGGAGCCCCCTACGAGCAGTACTTC CASSSRDGAPYEQYF
TRBJ2-5 TRBD2 TRBV6-2/TRBV6-3 - TGTGCCAGCAGCACGGACAGCGGGAGGACCCAGTACTTC CASSTDSGRTQYF
TRBJ2-7 - TRBV18 many TGTGCCAGCTCACCAGAATCCCACGAGCAGTACTTC CASSPESHEQYF
TRBJ2-2 - TRBV5-1 - TGCGCCAGCAGCTTTTATCGAACCAACACCGGGGAGCTGTTTTTT CASSFYRTNTGELFF
TRBJ2-1 TRBD2 TRBV6-1 many TGTGCCAGCAGTGAAAAAAGGGCTAGCGGGACTGGTGAGCAGTTCTTC CASSEKRASGTGEQFF
TRBJ2-3 TRBD2 TRBV6-5 many TGTGCCAGCAGTTCCCACTCGGGACTACCTAAACAAGAACAGTATTTT CASSSHSGLPKQEQYF
TRBJ1-1 TRBD1 TRBV5-1 - TGCGCCAGCAGCTTGGTCGGACAGGGGTTGAACACTGAAGCTTTCTTT CASSLVGQGLNTEAFF
TRBJ2-7 - TRBV4-3 few TGCGCCAGCAGCCAAGAACAGTCTATGACGTACGAGCAGTACTTC CASSQEQSMTYEQYF
TRBJ2-7 TRBD1 TRBV24-1 many TGTGCCACCAGTGCCTGGACAGGAAGCTCCTACGAGCAGTACTTC CATSAWTGSSYEQYF